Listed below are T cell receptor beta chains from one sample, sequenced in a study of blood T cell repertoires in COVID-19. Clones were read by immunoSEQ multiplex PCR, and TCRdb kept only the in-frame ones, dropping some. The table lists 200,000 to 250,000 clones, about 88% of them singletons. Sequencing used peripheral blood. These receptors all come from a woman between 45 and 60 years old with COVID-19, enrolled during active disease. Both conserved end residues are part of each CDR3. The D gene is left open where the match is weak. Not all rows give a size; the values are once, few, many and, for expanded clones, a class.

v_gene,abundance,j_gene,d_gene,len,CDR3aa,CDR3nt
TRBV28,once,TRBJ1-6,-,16,CASSLTPAWGGSPLHF,TGTGCCAGCAGTTTAACCCCCGCTTGGGGGGGGTCACCCCTCCACTTT
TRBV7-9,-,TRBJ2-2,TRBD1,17,CASSPKTGQGVTGELFF,TGTGCCAGCAGCCCCAAAACGGGACAGGGAGTCACCGGGGAGCTGTTTTTT
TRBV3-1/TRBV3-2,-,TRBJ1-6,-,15,CASSQNRVFNSPLHF,TGTGCCAGCAGCCAAAACAGGGTGTTTAATTCACCCCTCCACTTT
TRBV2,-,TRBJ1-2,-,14,CASLRGGGSYGYTF,TGTGCCAGCCTCCGGGGGGGAGGGAGTTATGGCTACACCTTC
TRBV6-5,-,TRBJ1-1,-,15,CASSALDSLNTEAFF,TGTGCCAGCAGCGCATTGGACAGCTTGAACACTGAAGCTTTCTTT
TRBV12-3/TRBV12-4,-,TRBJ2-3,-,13,CASRIQGPDTQYF,TGTGCCAGCAGGATCCAGGGGCCAGATACGCAGTATTTT
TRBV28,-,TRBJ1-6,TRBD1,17,CASRPDRGLSYNSPLHF,TGTGCCAGCAGACCCGACAGGGGCCTCTCCTATAATTCACCCCTCCACTTT
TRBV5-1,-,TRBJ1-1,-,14,CASSLAAGDTEAFF,TGCGCCAGCAGCTTGGCGGCAGGGGACACTGAAGCTTTCTTT
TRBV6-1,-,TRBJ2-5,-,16,CASSDQVGRVQETQYF,TGTGCCAGCAGTGATCAGGTCGGGCGGGTCCAAGAGACCCAGTACTTC
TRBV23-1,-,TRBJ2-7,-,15,CASSQSAGCSYEQYF,TGCGCCAGCAGTCAATCTGCGGGGTGCTCCTACGAGCAGTACTTC
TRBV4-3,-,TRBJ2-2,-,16,CASSQGSPGDTGELFF,TGCGCCAGCAGCCAAGGTAGCCCAGGGGACACCGGGGAGCTGTTTTTT
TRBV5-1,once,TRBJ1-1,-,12,CASSLAGLEAFF,TGCGCCAGCAGCTTGGCAGGACTTGAAGCTTTCTTT
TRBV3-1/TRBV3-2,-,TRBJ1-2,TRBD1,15,CASSQGTGGFYGYTF,TGTGCCAGCAGCCAAGGCACAGGGGGCTTCTATGGCTACACCTTC